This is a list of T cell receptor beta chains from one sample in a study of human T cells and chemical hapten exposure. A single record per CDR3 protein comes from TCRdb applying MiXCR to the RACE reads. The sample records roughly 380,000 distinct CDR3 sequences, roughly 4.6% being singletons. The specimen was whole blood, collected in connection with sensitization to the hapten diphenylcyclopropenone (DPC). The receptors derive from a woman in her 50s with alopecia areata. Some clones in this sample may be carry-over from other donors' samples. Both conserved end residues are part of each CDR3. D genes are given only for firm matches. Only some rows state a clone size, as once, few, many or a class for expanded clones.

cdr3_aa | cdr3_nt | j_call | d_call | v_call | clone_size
CASSRDDREDHYEQYF | TGCGCCAGCAGCCGAGACGACAGGGAGGACCACTACGAGCAGTACTTC | TRBJ2-7 | - | TRBV4-1 | -
CASSEWGAPSLGEQYF | TGTGCCAGCAGTGAATGGGGGGCACCTTCCTTGGGCGAGCAGTACTTC | TRBJ2-7 | - | TRBV6-1 | few
CSARGRGGVSYEQYF | TGCAGTGCTAGAGGGAGGGGGGGAGTCTCCTACGAGCAGTACTTC | TRBJ2-7 | - | TRBV20-1 | many
CATSRGGNTGELFF | TGTGCCACCAGTCGCGGGGGGAACACCGGGGAGCTGTTTTTT | TRBJ2-2 | TRBD2 | TRBV24-1 | -
CAISEGQRGEETQYF | TGTGCCATCAGTGAAGGGCAGAGGGGGGAAGAGACCCAGTACTTC | TRBJ2-5 | - | TRBV10-3 | many
CASTLYRGGTEAFF | TGTGCCAGCACCTTATACAGGGGGGGGACTGAAGCTTTCTTT | TRBJ1-1 | TRBD1 | TRBV12-3/TRBV12-4 | many
CASSADRSTGELFF | TGTGCCAGCAGTGCTGACAGGTCCACCGGGGAGCTGTTTTTT | TRBJ2-2 | - | TRBV2 | many
CSARPGTSATYEQYF | TGCAGTGCTAGACCCGGGACTAGCGCTACCTACGAGCAGTACTTC | TRBJ2-7 | TRBD2 | TRBV20-1 | many
CSVGSGFLTDTQYF | TGCAGCGTTGGTTCGGGATTCCTTACAGATACGCAGTATTTT | TRBJ2-3 | - | TRBV29-1 | many
CASGLLGGASQETQYF | TGCGCCAGCGGTCTATTAGGGGGCGCGTCACAAGAGACCCAGTACTTC | TRBJ2-5 | TRBD1 | TRBV5-1 | -
CASAGTVGQQYF | TGTGCCAGCGCGGGGACAGTCGGCCAGCAGTACTTC | TRBJ2-7 | - | TRBV12-3/TRBV12-4 | -
CASSPDTLEQFF | TGTGCCAGCTCACCGGACACCTTGGAGCAGTTCTTC | TRBJ2-1 | - | TRBV18 | many
CSGHRDNMNTEAFF | TGCAGCGGACACAGGGACAACATGAACACTGAAGCTTTCTTT | TRBJ1-1 | - | TRBV29-1 | -
CASSRNDEQFF | TGTGCCAGCAGTCGGAACGATGAGCAGTTCTTC | TRBJ2-1 | - | TRBV3-1 | many
CSVRPNSGNTIYF | TGCAGCGTTCGGCCAAACTCTGGAAACACCATATATTTT | TRBJ1-3 | - | TRBV29-1 | few
CASSLRVGSRDSSYEQYF | TGTGCCAGCAGTTTAAGGGTAGGATCGCGGGACAGCTCCTACGAGCAGTACTTC | TRBJ2-7 | - | TRBV27 | few
CASSLAPEDTQYF | TGCGCCAGCAGCTTGGCCCCGGAAGATACGCAGTATTTT | TRBJ2-3 | - | TRBV5-1 | many
CAISEAGANYGYTF | TGTGCCATCAGCGAGGCAGGAGCTAACTATGGCTACACCTTC | TRBJ1-2 | - | TRBV10-3 | -
CASSQEKVLSSYEQYF | TGCGCCAGCAGCCAAGAAAAGGTCCTGAGCTCCTACGAGCAGTACTTC | TRBJ2-7 | - | TRBV4-1 | -
CASSERGGYEQYF | TGTGCCAGCAGTGAACGGGGCGGATACGAGCAGTACTTC | TRBJ2-7 | - | TRBV25-1 | many
CASPCRGRGKNIQYF | TGTGCCAGCCCATGTCGGGGACGGGGCAAAAACATTCAGTACTTC | TRBJ2-4 | - | TRBV28 | many
CATSVKRSSGSLHEQFF | TGTGCCACCAGCGTGAAGCGGAGTAGCGGGAGTTTGCATGAGCAGTTCTTC | TRBJ2-1 | TRBD2 | TRBV15 | -
CASSQGVTGYGYTF | TGTGCCAGCAGCCAGGGGGTGACTGGATATGGCTACACCTTC | TRBJ1-2 | - | TRBV3-1 | -
CASSQVVGAEAFF | TGTGCCAGCAGCCAAGTGGTAGGTGCTGAAGCTTTCTTT | TRBJ1-1 | - | TRBV14 | -
CSARYRGNNSPLHF | TGCAGTGCTCGGTACAGGGGAAATAATTCACCCCTCCACTTT | TRBJ1-6 | TRBD1 | TRBV20-1 | -
CASSLGDSNYGYTF | TGCGCCAGCAGCTTGGGGGACAGTAACTATGGCTACACCTTC | TRBJ1-2 | TRBD1 | TRBV5-1 | -
CASRSTGSVSYEQYF | TGTGCCAGCAGGTCGACGGGCAGCGTTTCCTACGAGCAGTACTTC | TRBJ2-7 | - | TRBV28 | many
CASSPAGGNSPLHF | TGTGCCAGCAGCCCAGCGGGCGGTAATTCACCCCTCCACTTT | TRBJ1-6 | - | TRBV7-6 | many
CSAGTGTTYQETQYF | TGCAGCGCTGGGACCGGGACGACCTACCAAGAGACCCAGTACTTC | TRBJ2-5 | - | TRBV29-1 | few
CASSLEGAGGTEAFF | TGTGCCAGCAGCTTAGAAGGGGCGGGTGGCACTGAAGCTTTCTTT | TRBJ1-1 | - | TRBV7-8 | many
CASSENSVGGSDEQFF | TGCGCCAGCAGTGAGAATTCTGTAGGGGGGAGCGATGAGCAGTTCTTC | TRBJ2-1 | - | TRBV10-2 | many
CASSPQAGAGQPQHF | TGTGCCAGCTCCCCCCAAGCCGGGGCTGGTCAGCCCCAGCATTTT | TRBJ1-5 | - | TRBV18 | few
CASSPGQGTLNYGYTF | TGTGCCAGCAGCCCGGGACAGGGGACCTTAAACTATGGCTACACCTTC | TRBJ1-2 | TRBD1 | TRBV9 | few
CASSFGNNEQFF | TGTGCCAGCAGTTTTGGGAACAATGAGCAGTTCTTC | TRBJ2-1 | - | TRBV28 | many
CSAPERGRGNEQFF | TGCAGTGCTCCCGAGCGCGGGAGAGGCAATGAGCAGTTCTTC | TRBJ2-1 | TRBD2 | TRBV20-1 | few
CASSNGPGPDTQYF | TGCGCCAGCAGCAACGGACCCGGCCCAGATACGCAGTATTTT | TRBJ2-3 | - | TRBV5-1 | many
CASSLSPTGGYNSPLHF | TGTGCCAGCAGTTTATCGCCAACAGGGGGGTATAATTCACCCCTCCACTTT | TRBJ1-6 | TRBD1 | TRBV27 | few
CASSEGRRTGELFF | TGTGCCAGCAGCGAGGGCAGGCGGACCGGGGAGCTGTTTTTT | TRBJ2-2 | - | TRBV9 | -
CASSSTSWEKLFF | TGTGCCAGCAGCTCGACAAGCTGGGAAAAACTGTTTTTT | TRBJ1-4 | - | TRBV7-2 | few
CASSALALEKDTQYF | TGCGCCAGCAGCGCACTAGCGCTAGAAAAGGATACGCAGTATTTT | TRBJ2-3 | TRBD2 | TRBV4-1 | many
CASSPRGQVDTEAFF | TGTGCCAGCAGCCCCAGGGGGCAGGTTGACACTGAAGCTTTCTTT | TRBJ1-1 | TRBD1 | TRBV9 | -
CSVNPGTHNQPQHF | TGCAGTGTAAACCCCGGGACTCATAATCAGCCCCAGCATTTT | TRBJ1-5 | - | TRBV20-1 | few
CASSRDRANQPQHF | TGTGCCAGCAGTCGGGACAGGGCCAATCAGCCCCAGCATTTT | TRBJ1-5 | TRBD1 | TRBV6-1 | -
CSARPERGSRPGNTIYF | TGCAGTGCTAGACCTGAAAGGGGGTCCCGTCCTGGAAACACCATATATTTT | TRBJ1-3 | - | TRBV20-1 | many
CASSPQPQGVGTEAFF | TGTGCCAGCAGCCCCCAGCCTCAGGGGGTAGGCACTGAAGCTTTCTTT | TRBJ1-1 | TRBD1 | TRBV7-9 | few
CASRESVGYTF | TGTGCCAGTAGGGAGTCGGTCGGCTACACCTTC | TRBJ1-2 | - | TRBV28 | few
CASSRGRPDFFSTYNSPLHF | TGCGCCAGCAGCAGAGGACGTCCGGACTTTTTCAGCACCTATAATTCACCCCTCCACTTT | TRBJ1-6 | - | TRBV5-1 | many
CASSREGPPADTQYF | TGTGCCAGCAGCCGTGAGGGCCCCCCCGCAGATACGCAGTATTTT | TRBJ2-3 | - | TRBV7-3 | -
CASSLTPSGTKYTEAFF | TGCGCCAGCAGCTTGACCCCCTCCGGGACAAAGTACACTGAAGCTTTCTTT | TRBJ1-1 | - | TRBV5-1 | few
CARTWGAHTYNEQFF | TGTGCCAGAACGTGGGGGGCGCACACCTACAATGAGCAGTTCTTC | TRBJ2-1 | - | TRBV11-2 | many